These 14 T cell receptor beta chains were sequenced from one sample in a study of human T cells and chemical hapten exposure. Each CDR3 protein gets one entry after TCRdb re-called the RACE reads with MiXCR. The data contain tens of thousands of distinct CDR3 sequences, 9.5% to 15% of them singletons. Documented time point: pre-sensitization, week 0. Treatment: therapeutic diphenylcyclopropenone sensitization with weekly scalp DPC. Specimen: whole blood, collected in connection with sensitization to the hapten diphenylcyclopropenone (DPC). The source is a woman in her thirties with alopecia areata. Some clones in this sample may be carry-over from other donors' samples.

The table lists this clonotype with a few counts. The CDR3 nucleotides read TGTGCCTGGAGTGTAGGTAGAGATCAGCCCCAGCATTTT. Its protein product is CAWSVGRDQPQHF. This chain uses TRBV30 with TRBJ1-5; D not resolved. V lost 0 bases and J lost 5, with 8 bases in between. The length of the CDR3 is 13 residues. CDR1 is GTSNPN, CDR2 SVGIG, per germline (reference sequence).

This clonotype was counted many times. The chain combines TRBV12-3 or TRBV12-4 with TRBJ1-5; 9 bases match TRBD1. This CDR3 comprises 13 residues. V was clipped by 7 bases and J by 4 bases; unmatched bases: 2. Here the CDR3 DNA reads TGTGCCAGCAAGGGGACAGGGAATCAGCCCCAGCATTTT. Amino acids: CASKGTGNQPQHF.

At least ten counts were recorded for this clonotype. The V call is TRBV6-6, the J call TRBJ1-1; possible D gene TRBD1, 6 bases. The CDR3 consists of 13 residues. Trimming left V 0 bases short and J 8 bases short, with 10 bases between. Germline assignment: CDR1 MNHNY and CDR2 SVGAGI (reference sequence). CDR3 DNA sequence: TGTGCCAGCAGTTACTCTGACAGGATAGAAGCTTTCTTT. Translated, it gives CASSYSDRIEAFF.

This rearrangement joins TRBV28 to TRBJ2-3; D may be TRBD1 or TRBD2 (6 bases each). Germline loops: CDR1 MDHEN, CDR2 SYDVKM. V was trimmed by 6 bases and J by 2 bases, leaving 18 bases between them. CDR3 length equals 16 residues. This CDR3 is CASRSHGGSYTDTQYF. The CDR3 coding sequence is TGTGCCAGCAGGTCCCACGGGGGCTCTTACACAGATACGCAGTATTTT.

This clonotype has at least ten counts. The rearrangement uses TRBV11-2 and TRBJ2-3; D gene ambiguous. V was clipped by 5 bases and J by 6 bases, with 12 bases between them. There are 13 residues in the CDR3. In germline, CDR1 is SGHAT, CDR2 FQNNGV. CDR3 DNA: TGTGCCAGCAGCGGGCCACCCTGGGATACGCAGTATTTT. It translates to CASSGPPWDTQYF. Variable domain in full (rest from reference TRBV11-2 and TRBJ2-3): EAGVAQSPRYKIIEKRQSVAFWCNPISGHATLYWYQQILGQGPKLLIQFQNNGVVDDSQLPKDRFSAERLKGVDSTLKIQPAKLEDSAVYLCASSGPPWDTQYFGPGTRLTVL.

This clonotype was observed at least ten times. The rearrangement links TRBV7-6 to TRBJ2-5; D perhaps matches TRBD2 (5 bases). V lost 5 bases to trimming and J lost 3 bases, with 19 bases between them. This CDR3 has 16 residues. CDR1 and CDR2 from the germline V gene are SGHVS and FNYEAQ. CDR3 sequence reads: CASSPHRRLTKETQYF. The CDR3 region has the DNA TGTGCCAGCAGCCCCCACCGCCGACTAACAAAAGAGACCCAGTACTTC.

The table lists this clonotype with many counts. The chain couples TRBV12-3 or TRBV12-4 to TRBJ1-6, with a possible D match to TRBD1 (6 bases). CDR3 length equals 13 residues. Trimming shortened V by 6 bases and J by 7 bases, and 10 bases separated the two germline ends. The CDR3 is CASRTGMNSPLHF. CDR3 nucleotides: TGTGCCAGCAGAACAGGGATGAATTCACCCCTCCACTTT.

This clonotype was seen ten or more times. The chain has TRBV4-3 and TRBJ1-3; D is unresolved. The germline V gene encodes CDR1 LGHNA and CDR2 YSLEER. The CDR3 spans 15 residues. The V end was cut by 1 base, the J end by 0 bases, with 7 bases between. The CDR3 nucleotides read TGCGCCAGCAGCCAAGCCCTTTTCTCTGGAAACACCATATATTTT. This codes for CASSQALFSGNTIYF.

As regards this clonotype: This may come from a read error, since a much larger clone is one base off. The chain is built from TRBV19 and TRBJ1-2, with D tentatively TRBD1 (6 bases). CDR1 LNHDA and CDR2 SQIVND come from the germline V gene (reference sequence). The length of the CDR3 is 14 residues. The CDR3 loop reads CASRMTGHLYGCTF. In DNA form, the CDR3 reads TGTGCCAGTAGGATGACGGGACACCTCTATGGCTGCACCTTC.

The J gene is TRBJ1-1, the V gene TRBV6-2 or TRBV6-3, with 9 bases fitting TRBD1. In germline, CDR1 is MNHEY, CDR2 SVGEGT. CDR3 size: 13 residues. V was clipped by 6 bases and J by 6 bases; unmatched bases: 5. The DNA of the CDR3 is TGTGCCAGCAGGCTCACAGGGGGCTCTGAAGCTTTCTTT. It yields the protein CASRLTGGSEAFF.

The sample holds a few counts of this clonotype. V is TRBV29-1 and J is TRBJ1-1; the D is unclear. CDR1 and CDR2 from the germline V gene are SQVTM and ANQGSEA. Trimming left V 1 base short and J 6 bases short, with 12 bases between. CDR3 length: 13 amino acids. DNA for the CDR3: TGCAGCGTTGAAGTGGGGAAATCCTCTGAAGCTTTCTTT. This gives the protein CSVEVGKSSEAFF.

This chain joins TRBV7-6 and TRBJ2-3; TRBD1 aligns across 7 bases. Germline lookup yields CDR1 SGHVS and CDR2 FNYEAQ. This CDR3 spans 15 amino acids. V lost 1 base to trimming and J lost 3 bases; unmatched junction nucleotides: 4. The CDR3 is CASSLGTGETDTQYF. The CDR3 DNA follows: TGTGCCAGCAGCTTAGGAACAGGGGAGACAGATACGCAGTATTTT.

The chain couples TRBV7-8 to TRBJ2-3; D gene uncertain. CDR1 and CDR2 from the germline V gene are SGHVS and FQNEAQ. CDR3 length: 12 amino acids. V was shortened by 3 bases and J by 5 bases, with 6 bases between the two germline ends. The CDR3 reads CASSFIGDTQYF. In DNA, the CDR3 is TGTGCCAGCAGCTTCATCGGAGATACGCAGTATTTT.

V is TRBV6-6 and J is TRBJ2-1; D may be TRBD2 (5 bases). The CDR3 consists of 12 residues. V lost 7 bases to trimming and J lost 3 bases, with 7 bases between them. Germline CDR1 is MNHNY and CDR2 is SVGAGI (reference sequence). The CDR3 here is CASTRDYNEQFF. In nucleotides, the CDR3 is TGTGCCAGCACTCGGGACTACAATGAGCAGTTCTTC.